The 29 T cell receptor beta chains given below trace back to one sample, sequenced in a study of blood T cell repertoires in COVID-19. Clones were read by immunoSEQ multiplex PCR, and TCRdb kept only the in-frame ones, dropping some. The sample holds a few hundred thousand clones; around four fifths are singletons and the top ten take about 5.4%. Input material: PBMCs or T cells enriched from blood (not recorded which). The receptors shown here come from a woman aged 45-65 years who had recovered from COVID-19.

This clone was observed a single time. The chain links TRBV19 to TRBJ2-3; D is possibly TRBD1 (6 bases). CDR1 LNHDA and CDR2 SQIVND come from the germline V gene (reference sequence). Trimming removed 5 bases from V and 0 bases from J, with 18 bases in between. There are 17 residues in the CDR3. CDR3 bases: TGTGCCAGTAGTCTACGTCAGGGGAAAGATAGCACAGATACGCAGTATTTT. Protein: CASSLRQGKDSTDTQYF.

The chain uses TRBV19 and TRBJ1-6, with TRBD1 matching 9 bases. The CDR3 is 14 residues long. From germline, CDR1 is LNHDA and CDR2 SQIVND (reference sequence). V dropped 6 bases and J dropped 13; count of bases not matched to a gene: 10. The CDR3 region is CASSFGQGLSPLHF. In DNA, the CDR3 is TGTGCCAGTAGCTTCGGACAGGGGTTATCCCCCCTCCACTTT.

This clone showed up just once. This chain uses TRBV6-5 with TRBJ2-3, with D perhaps TRBD2 (5 bases). Deletions cut 2 bases from V and 8 bases from J, with 11 bases between. This CDR3 has 13 residues. The germline V gene encodes CDR1 MNHEY and CDR2 SVGAGI. The CDR3 DNA reads as TGTGCCAGCAGTTACAGCCTCGGGGTTACGCAGTATTTT. Protein: CASSYSLGVTQYF.

The genes are TRBV11-2 and TRBJ1-5; perhaps TRBD1 as D (5 bases). Trimming took 5 bases from V and 5 from J, leaving 13 bases between them. This CDR3 is built from 14 residues. Germline assignment: CDR1 SGHAT and CDR2 FQNNGV. In DNA, the CDR3 is TGTGCCAGCAGCCCCTGGGGCGGCCATCAGCCCCAGCATTTT. The encoded protein is CASSPWGGHQPQHF.

The gene calls are TRBV7-8 and TRBJ1-2, with TRBD1 as a possible D gene (6 bases). The germline CDR1 and CDR2 sequences are SGHVS and FQNEAQ. The CDR3 covers 17 residues. Trimming took off 5 bases at V and 3 bases at J, with 22 bases between the two ends. CDR3 nucleotide sequence: TGTGCCAGCAGCACGGGCAAGGGGGAGGGTAACTACTATGGCTACACCTTC. The encoded protein is CASSTGKGEGNYYGYTF.

This chain uses TRBV5-5 with TRBJ1-5; 9 bases map to TRBD1. With 3 bases clipped from V and 7 bases from J, the junction kept 11 bases outside the gene matches. The CDR3 extends over 16 amino acids. The germline V gene encodes CDR1 SGHKS and CDR2 YYEKEE (reference sequence). CDR3 region: CASSWRGQGEGQPQHF. The CDR3 DNA follows: TGTGCCAGCAGCTGGAGGGGACAGGGAGAAGGGCAGCCCCAGCATTTT.

To note about this clone: This same CDR3 is encoded by further DNA sequences in the sample. The J gene is TRBJ1-2, the V gene TRBV19; D not resolved. Trimming left V 6 bases short and J 0 bases short, with 5 bases between. Germline CDR1 is LNHDA and CDR2 is SQIVND (reference sequence). The CDR3 covers 12 residues. The CDR3 DNA sequence: TGTGCCAGTAGCGGGGCTAACTATGGCTACACCTTC. It yields the protein CASSGANYGYTF.

The V call is TRBV5-1, the J call TRBJ1-3; possibly TRBD1 for D (6 bases). V was pared by 0 bases and J by 2 bases, with 15 bases between. CDR1 and CDR2 (germline): SGHRS, YFSETQ. CDR3 size: 17 residues. This CDR3 reads CASSLEPQGLTGNTIYF. As DNA, the CDR3 is TGCGCCAGCAGCTTGGAGCCACAGGGTCTGACTGGAAACACCATATATTTT.

This clone was counted between two and nine times. J is TRBJ2-2 and V is TRBV5-1, with D tentatively TRBD2 (6 bases). Trimming pared 2 bases from V and 4 bases from J, leaving 12 bases between. Looked up from germline, CDR1 is SGHRS and CDR2 is YFSETQ. This CDR3 has 15 residues. In DNA, the CDR3 is TGCGCCAGCAGCTTCCCGACCGGGGGCACCGGGGAGCTGTTTTTT. Amino acids: CASSFPTGGTGELFF.

The genes are TRBV19 and TRBJ2-1, with 10 bases matching TRBD1. V was pared by 5 bases and J by 6 bases, with 7 bases of the junction left unmatched. Germline-derived CDR1 and CDR2 are LNHDA and SQIVND (reference sequence). CDR3 length: 15 residues. The CDR3 DNA reads TGTGCCAGTAGTCTAGGGACAGGGGATATCAATGAGCAGTTCTTC. Residues: CASSLGTGDINEQFF.

The chain recombines TRBV7-6 with TRBJ2-7; 10 bases align to TRBD2. The CDR3 spans 15 residues. Losses at the gene ends were 5 bases for V and 0 bases for J; bases not matched to a gene: 4. The germline V gene encodes CDR1 SGHVS and CDR2 FNYEAQ. DNA of the CDR3: TGTGCCAGCAGCGGACTAGCGGATAGCTCCTACGAGCAGTACTTC. Residues: CASSGLADSSYEQYF.

Here the CDR3 reads CASSLRTSGAGDTQYF. CDR3 sequence (DNA): TGTGCCAGCAGCTTGCGTACTAGCGGGGCGGGAGATACGCAGTATTTT. This chain links TRBV5-4 with TRBJ2-3, with 10 bases fitting TRBD2. This CDR3 is built from 16 residues. The germline V gene encodes CDR1 SGHNT and CDR2 YYREEE (reference sequence). V trimming: 1 base; J trimming: 5 bases; junction bases outside the gene matches: 7.

V usage is TRBV6-6 and J usage is TRBJ1-2, with a tentative D call TRBD1 (6 bases). Between the trimmed V and J ends, which lost 4 bases and 2 bases, there was a span of 11 bases. The germline V gene encodes CDR1 MNHNY and CDR2 SVGAGI (reference sequence). This CDR3 is 14 amino acids long. The CDR3 bases are TGTGCCAGCAGTTTACAGGGTGAGAACTATGGCTACACCTTC. Translating gives CASSLQGENYGYTF.

The chain uses TRBV2 and TRBJ2-5, with 7 bases that match TRBD2. The CDR3 is made up of 13 amino acids. V was clipped by 9 bases and J by 5 bases; unmatched bases: 9. Germline loops: CDR1 SNHLY, CDR2 FYNNEI. The CDR3 nucleotides are TGTGCCAGTCAAAGGAGGGAGGGGGAGACCCAGTACTTC. Translated, it gives CASQRREGETQYF.

The sample holds one count of this clone. The chain links TRBV27 to TRBJ2-7; D is possibly TRBD2 (7 bases). Deletions cut 8 bases from V and 2 bases from J, with 13 bases between. The V gene's germline CDR1 is MNHEY and CDR2 SMNVEV (reference sequence). The CDR3 is 13 amino acids. The CDR3 coding sequence is TGTGCCAGCGGGGGGGGGCGCACCTACGAGCAGTACTTC. It specifies CASGGGRTYEQYF.

This chain joins TRBV30 and TRBJ1-4, with 8 positions matching TRBD1. V lost 3 bases and J lost 8; bases outside the gene matches: 5. Germline loops: CDR1 GTSNPN, CDR2 SVGIG (reference sequence). The CDR3 spans 13 residues. CDR3 protein: CAWRAGGAEKLFF. For the CDR3, the DNA is TGTGCCTGGAGGGCAGGGGGCGCGGAAAAACTGTTTTTT.

V usage is TRBV12-3 or TRBV12-4 and J usage is TRBJ1-2, with D unclear. The V and J ends lost 3 bases and 4 bases respectively, with 6 bases between them. This CDR3 is 12 amino acids long. Here the CDR3 reads CASSFSSYGYTF. The CDR3 DNA follows: TGTGCCAGCAGTTTCTCCTCCTATGGCTACACCTTC.

This chain uses TRBV19 with TRBJ2-5, with 7 bases that match TRBD2. V lost 3 bases to trimming and J lost 5 bases; unmatched junction nucleotides: 3. CDR3 length equals 13 residues. Germline V gene data show CDR1 as LNHDA and CDR2 as SQIVND (reference sequence). CDR3 loop: CASSIGGWETQYF. The CDR3 DNA is TGTGCCAGTAGTATCGGGGGGTGGGAGACCCAGTACTTC.

The chain employs TRBV6-6 and TRBJ1-1; weak D call: TRBD1 (5 bases). The length of the CDR3 is 13 residues. CDR1 is MNHNY and CDR2 is SVGAGI in the germline V gene (reference sequence). Trimming shortened V by 8 bases and J by 2 bases, and 12 bases separated the two germline ends. CDR3 in amino acids: CASDRDSNTEAFF. Here the CDR3 DNA reads TGTGCCAGCGATAGGGACTCCAACACTGAAGCTTTCTTT.

The chain links TRBV10-3 to TRBJ1-1, with D possibly being TRBD1 (5 bases). The length of the CDR3 is 14 residues. Germline-derived CDR1 and CDR2 are ENHRY and SYGVKD. V lost 6 bases to trimming and J lost 2 bases, with 13 bases between them. The CDR3 DNA follows: TGTGCCATCAGCGAGAGGGGTCGAAACACTGAAGCTTTCTTT. Translated: CAISERGRNTEAFF.

The chain combines TRBV5-1 with TRBJ2-3; 8 bases map to TRBD2. V gave up 2 bases and J gave up 0 bases; unmatched junction bases: 2. The CDR3 has 15 residues. Germline V gene data show CDR1 as SGHRS and CDR2 as YFSETQ. The CDR3 DNA follows: TGCGCCAGCAGCTTAGCGGGGGTTAGCACAGATACGCAGTATTTT. This encodes CASSLAGVSTDTQYF. Variable domain in full (rest from reference TRBV5-1 and TRBJ2-3): KAGVTQTPRYLIKTRGQQVTLSCSPISGHRSVSWYQQTPGQGLQFLFEYFSETQRNKGNFPGRFSGRQFSNSRSEMNVSTLELGDSALYLCASSLAGVSTDTQYFGPGTRLTVL.

The chain has TRBV6-5 and TRBJ2-2; 9 bases match TRBD2. Germline CDR1 reads MNHEY; CDR2 reads SVGAGI. With 8 bases clipped from V and 1 base from J, the junction kept 2 bases outside the gene matches. This CDR3 has 14 amino acids. CDR3 bases: TGTGCCAGCGCGCGGGAGGGGAACACCGGGGAGCTGTTTTTT. Protein sequence: CASAREGNTGELFF.

The chain joins TRBV30 to TRBJ2-6, with a tentative D call TRBD1 (6 bases). Germline loops: CDR1 GTSNPN, CDR2 SVGIG (reference sequence). The V end lost 2 bases, the J end lost 2 bases, and 13 bases lay between the germline ends. The CDR3 runs to 16 residues. The CDR3 DNA reads TGTGCCTGGAGTACAGGGTACCCCCCTGGGGCCAACGTCCTGACTTTC. Its protein product is CAWSTGYPPGANVLTF.

Relative to its sample, this clone is medium-sized. The J gene is TRBJ1-5, the V gene TRBV6-4; no firm D call. From germline, CDR1 is MRHNA and CDR2 SNTAGT. CDR3 length equals 13 residues. V lost 3 bases to trimming and J lost 7 bases, with 10 bases between them. The CDR3 reads CASSEGEGQPQHF. CDR3 nucleotide sequence: TGTGCCAGCAGTGAGGGAGAGGGCCAGCCCCAGCATTTT.

The chain employs TRBV11-2 and TRBJ2-1, with D tentatively TRBD2 (5 bases). CDR1 and CDR2 from the germline V gene are SGHAT and FQNNGV. The CDR3 is made up of 17 amino acids. Trimming cost V 2 bases and J 1 base, with 15 bases left between them. Here the CDR3 reads CASSLRGKPASYNEQFF. For the CDR3, the DNA is TGTGCCAGCAGCTTACGGGGTAAACCTGCGTCCTACAATGAGCAGTTCTTC.

The chain combines TRBV5-8 with TRBJ2-5, with 9 bases lining up with TRBD1. The V gene's germline CDR1 is SGHTS and CDR2 YDEGEE. The CDR3 sequence is 16 residues long. Unmatched junction bases numbered 6, after V lost 1 base and J lost 2 bases. The CDR3 reads CASSLSGTGPQETQYF. As DNA, the CDR3 is TGTGCCAGCAGCTTGTCCGGGACAGGGCCTCAAGAGACCCAGTACTTC.

This sequence joins TRBV15 and TRBJ1-4; 7 bases are shared with TRBD1. V lost 1 base to trimming and J lost 4 bases; unmatched junction nucleotides: 3. This CDR3 contains 15 residues. Germline V gene sequence: CDR1 LNHNV, CDR2 YYDKDF (reference sequence). The CDR3 DNA follows: TGTGCCACCAGCAGAGTGCGGGACAGTAATGAAAAACTGTTTTTT. Its protein product is CATSRVRDSNEKLFF.

This chain uses TRBV2 with TRBJ2-3, with TRBD2 identical over 10 bases. This CDR3 spans 16 amino acids. The germline CDR1 and CDR2 sequences are SNHLY and FYNNEI. Losses at the gene ends were 6 bases for V and 4 bases for J; bases not matched to a gene: 10. CDR3 sequence reads: CASRGPSGSGADTQYF. In DNA, the CDR3 is TGTGCCAGCAGAGGTCCTAGCGGGAGTGGGGCAGATACGCAGTATTTT.

A word on this clone: A much more abundant neighbour one base away suggests this may be a read error. The CDR3 spells CASSYQEYQPQHF. CDR3 nucleotides: TGTGCCAGCAGTTACCAGGAATATCAGCCCCAGCATTTT. The chain combines TRBV6-2 or TRBV6-3 with TRBJ1-5; D remains ambiguous. Between the trimmed V and J ends, which lost 2 bases and 5 bases, there was a span of 7 bases. The CDR3 extends over 13 amino acids. Per germline, CDR1 MNHEY and CDR2 SVGEGT.